These 9 T cell receptor beta chains were all obtained from the same sample, sequenced in a study of cytomegalovirus exposure and HLA in healthy donors. The PCR had 60 Vbeta and 13 Jbeta primers. Here immunoSEQ multiplex PCR was the method, and the copy in TCRdb shows in-frame clones only, minus some. The sample yields 140,000 to 150,000 clones, nearly 10% seen once. Specimen: PBMCs. These receptors were obtained from a man aged 50-59 years in good health and CMV-seronegative.

The rearrangement links TRBV9 to TRBJ1-2, with D possibly TRBD1 on 5 matching bases. V was trimmed by 0 bases and J by 1 base, leaving 19 bases between them. The CDR3 length is 18 residues. The V gene's germline CDR1 is SGDLS and CDR2 YYNGEE. The CDR3 nucleotides are TGTGCCAGCAGCGTAGGGTTGGGTCCAGGGCACTTTAACTATGGCTACACCTTC. It translates to CASSVGLGPGHFNYGYTF. The entire variable domain, with the rest obtained from reference TRBV9 and TRBJ1-2, is as follows: DSGVTQTPKHLITATGQRVTLRCSPRSGDLSVYWYQQSLDQGLQFLIQYYNGEERAKGNILERFSAQQFPDLHSELNLSSLELGDSALYFCASSVGLGPGHFNYGYTFGSGTRLTVV.

There are a few counts of this clone. The V call is TRBV19, the J call TRBJ2-5; possible D gene TRBD1, 5 bases. Trimming pared 3 bases from V and 2 bases from J, leaving 16 bases between. This CDR3 spans 16 amino acids. From germline, CDR1 is LNHDA and CDR2 SQIVND (reference sequence). The DNA for the CDR3 is TGTGCCAGTAGTATTTTAGGTACAGGCCTTCAAGAGACCCAGTACTTC. Residues: CASSILGTGLQETQYF.

The sample holds a few counts of this clone. The chain links TRBV6-5 to TRBJ2-1; TRBD1 agrees at 7 bases. The CDR3 runs to 16 residues. Germline CDR1 and CDR2: MNHEY and SVGAGI. The V gene end was trimmed by 6 bases and the J gene end by 5 bases; junction bases not matched to a gene: 13. This chain's CDR3 is CASSYRQGFEHNEQFF. The CDR3 DNA sequence: TGTGCCAGCAGCTACCGACAGGGATTCGAACACAATGAGCAGTTCTTC.

This clone was observed a few times. The rearrangement uses TRBV5-1 and TRBJ2-1; 12 bases map to TRBD2. Germline-derived CDR1 and CDR2 are SGHRS and YFSETQ. After removal of 5 bases from V and 5 bases from J, the junction contained 14 bases not matched to a gene. This CDR3 has 18 amino acids. The CDR3 spells CASREGGLAGLTNNEQFF. CDR3 DNA: TGCGCCAGCAGGGAAGGTGGACTAGCGGGACTGACCAACAATGAGCAGTTCTTC.

The J gene is TRBJ2-7, the V gene TRBV7-6, with 7 bases aligning to TRBD1. The length of the CDR3 is 14 residues. Trimming cost V 7 bases and J 7 bases; bases outside gene matches: 13. In germline, CDR1 is SGHVS, CDR2 FNYEAQ. This CDR3 reads CASTTGTAIREQYF. In DNA, the CDR3 is TGTGCCAGCACTACCGGGACAGCCATACGGGAGCAGTACTTC.

This clone appeared a few times. The V and J genes are TRBV5-1 and TRBJ2-5; D is possibly TRBD2 (5 bases). The germline gives CDR1 SGHRS, CDR2 YFSETQ. The CDR3 spans 14 residues. V lost 3 bases and J lost 5, with 14 bases in between. The chain's CDR3 is CASSSRITGETQYF. CDR3 DNA sequence: TGCGCCAGCAGCTCCAGGATAACGGGGGAGACCCAGTACTTC.

This chain links TRBV2 with TRBJ2-5; D might be TRBD1 (5 bases). The germline V and J ends were trimmed by 8 bases and 2 bases, with 15 bases remaining between them. This CDR3 comprises 14 residues. In germline, CDR1 is SNHLY, CDR2 FYNNEI. Written as DNA, the CDR3 is TGTGCCAGCTGTCTCCGGACAACACAAGAGACCCAGTACTTC. Its protein product is CASCLRTTQETQYF.

The chain carries TRBV5-6 and TRBJ2-5; perhaps TRBD2 as D (6 bases). CDR1 SGHDT and CDR2 YYEEEE come from the germline V gene. Trimming took 4 bases from V and 0 from J, leaving 16 bases between them. CDR3 size: 16 residues. CDR3 sequence reads: CASSREYSGYQETQYF. The CDR3 bases are TGTGCCAGCAGCCGGGAGTACAGCGGATACCAAGAGACCCAGTACTTC. Full variable domain (rest looked up from reference TRBV5-6 and TRBJ2-5): DAGVTQSPTHLIKTRGQQVTLRCSPKSGHDTVSWYQQALGQGPQFIFQYYEEEERQRGNFPDRFSGHQFPNYSSELNVNALLLGDSALYLCASSREYSGYQETQYFGPGTRLLVL.

This clone has only a few counts. V gene TRBV18 combines with J gene TRBJ1-5; 10 nucleotides match TRBD1. With V trimmed by 4 bases and J by 0 bases, 6 bases remained unmatched. Germline values: CDR1 KGHSH, CDR2 LQKENI. The CDR3 covers 17 residues. CDR3 sequence: CASSRTGTGDSNQPQHF. The CDR3 DNA reads as TGTGCCAGCTCACGGACCGGGACAGGGGATAGCAATCAGCCCCAGCATTTT.